The 16 T cell receptor beta chains below come from one sample, sequenced in a study of blood T cell repertoires in COVID-19. Generated by immunoSEQ multiplex PCR, the TCRdb table keeps only in-frame clones and is missing some. The data hold around 300,000 clones, with more than 80% observed a single time. Material for sequencing was peripheral blood. These receptors were collected from a woman in her 30s with COVID-19, enrolled during active disease.

This chain connects TRBV6-5 to TRBJ2-7, with D possibly matching TRBD2 (6 bases). The germline V gene encodes CDR1 MNHEY and CDR2 SVGAGI. V was cut by 7 bases and J by 7 bases, with 14 bases left in between. CDR3 length: 12 residues. The CDR3 spells CASKRLAGEQYF. The CDR3 bases are TGTGCCAGCAAGCGACTCGCGGGGGAGCAGTACTTC.

For the CDR3, the DNA is TGTGCCAGCAGACCCTCTTCCCGGGAGACCCAGTACTTC. Its protein product is CASRPSSRETQYF. The chain couples TRBV7-8 to TRBJ2-5; D is unclear. Germline CDR1 SGHVS, CDR2 FQNEAQ. The CDR3 has 13 residues. V gave up 6 bases and J gave up 5 bases, with 13 bases separating them.

This rearrangement joins TRBV7-2 to TRBJ1-5, with a weak D call TRBD1 (5 bases). Per the germline V gene, CDR1 is SGHTA and CDR2 is FQGNSA. The CDR3 has 15 amino acids. The V gene lost 4 bases and the J gene lost 6 bases, with 16 bases spanning the gap. Here the CDR3 DNA reads TGTGCCAGCAGCTCCAGGCAGGGAACGGGTCAGCCCCAGCATTTT. Protein sequence: CASSSRQGTGQPQHF.

The gene calls are TRBV24-1 and TRBJ2-1, with TRBD2 as a possible D gene (6 bases). The germline V gene encodes CDR1 KGHDR and CDR2 SFDVKD. CDR3 length: 12 residues. V was clipped by 8 bases and J by 8 bases, with 12 bases between them. The CDR3 sequence: CATTGGGHEQFF. Here the CDR3 DNA reads TGTGCCACCACAGGCGGAGGGCATGAGCAGTTCTTC.

The chain recombines TRBV2 with TRBJ2-2, with 10 positions matching TRBD1. There are 15 residues in the CDR3. Germline loops: CDR1 SNHLY, CDR2 FYNNEI. The V segment lost 4 bases and the J segment 7 bases; nucleotides outside the gene matches: 6. In DNA, the CDR3 is TGTGCCAGCAGTGGGACAGGGGGTTTTGGCGGGGAGCTGTTTTTT. The encoded protein is CASSGTGGFGGELFF.

This chain joins TRBV20-1 and TRBJ1-2, with unresolved D. Between the trimmed V and J ends, which lost 6 bases and 6 bases, there was a span of 11 bases. The CDR3 covers 11 residues. Germline CDR1 DFQATT, CDR2 SNEGSKA (reference sequence). Written as DNA, the CDR3 is TGCAGTGCCCGTAGACTCGATGGCTACACCTTC. It encodes CSARRLDGYTF.

The CDR3 region is CASSYRQGPEKLFF. CDR3 nucleotides: TGTGCCAGCAGTTACCGACAGGGGCCTGAAAAACTGTTTTTT. The chain is built from TRBV6-5 and TRBJ1-4, with TRBD1 matching over 8 bases. The germline V gene has CDR1 MNHEY and CDR2 SVGAGI. Unmatched junction bases numbered 3, after V lost 2 bases and J lost 7 bases. This CDR3 has 14 amino acids.

The chain employs TRBV2 and TRBJ1-5; D remains ambiguous. Per the germline V gene, CDR1 is SNHLY and CDR2 is FYNNEI. Trimming left V 5 bases short and J 5 bases short, with 10 bases between. This CDR3 is 13 amino acids long. In DNA, the CDR3 is TGTGCCAGCAGTACCAACACATATCAGCCCCAGCATTTT. This sequence encodes CASSTNTYQPQHF.

The V call is TRBV5-1, the J call TRBJ2-7; 16 bases match TRBD2. Germline lookup yields CDR1 SGHRS and CDR2 YFSETQ. V gave up 4 bases and J gave up 2 bases; unmatched junction bases: 3. The CDR3 is made up of 16 amino acids. The CDR3 coding sequence is TGCGCCAGCAGCATGGGACTAGCGGGAGGGACCTACGAGCAGTACTTC. It is translated as CASSMGLAGGTYEQYF.

This chain links TRBV6-5 with TRBJ1-1, with 9 bases aligning to TRBD1. The CDR3 runs to 15 residues. After removal of 3 bases from V and 10 bases from J, the junction contained 12 bases not matched to a gene. The V gene's germline CDR1 is MNHEY and CDR2 SVGAGI. The CDR3 loop reads CASSYSTAGTGRAFF. In nucleotides, the CDR3 is TGTGCCAGCAGTTATTCAACCGCCGGGACAGGGAGAGCTTTCTTT.

The chain couples TRBV9 to TRBJ1-3; possibly TRBD1 for D (5 bases). CDR1 SGDLS and CDR2 YYNGEE come from the germline V gene. Trimming took off 3 bases at V and 2 bases at J, with 9 bases between the two ends. The CDR3 spans 14 residues. The CDR3 is CASSASGAGNTIYF. The CDR3 DNA follows: TGTGCCAGCAGCGCTTCGGGGGCTGGAAACACCATATATTTT.

This rearrangement joins TRBV7-9 to TRBJ1-5, with a weak D call TRBD1 (5 bases). The CDR3 has 14 amino acids. The V gene lost 5 bases and the J gene lost 7 bases, with 15 bases spanning the gap. The germline gives CDR1 SEHNR, CDR2 FQNEAQ (reference sequence). The CDR3: CASSHGHDPQPQHF. The CDR3 DNA follows: TGTGCCAGCAGCCATGGACACGACCCACAGCCCCAGCATTTT. Supplemented by reference TRBV7-9 and TRBJ1-5, the full variable domain reads DTGVSQNPRHKITKRGQNVTFRCDPISEHNRLYWYRQTLGQGPEFLTYFQNEAQLEKSRLLSDRFSAERPKGSFSTLEIQRTEQGDSAMYLCASSHGHDPQPQHFGDGTRLSIL.

The gene calls are TRBV2 and TRBJ1-1; D uncertain. The V gene lost 7 bases and the J gene lost 0 bases, with 21 bases spanning the gap. Germline V gene sequence: CDR1 SNHLY, CDR2 FYNNEI. The CDR3 is made up of 17 amino acids. CDR3 DNA: TGTGCCAGCAACCACCTACCCCAAAATAACCTGAACACTGAAGCTTTCTTT. It is translated as CASNHLPQNNLNTEAFF.

The chain has TRBV19 and TRBJ1-5; TRBD1 matches 8 bases. CDR3 size: 15 residues. With 4 bases clipped from V and 5 bases from J, the junction kept 7 bases outside the gene matches. Germline assignment: CDR1 LNHDA and CDR2 SQIVND (reference sequence). The CDR3 is CASSKVQGAYQPQHF. The CDR3 nucleotides read TGTGCCAGTAGTAAAGTCCAGGGGGCCTATCAGCCCCAGCATTTT.

V usage is TRBV4-3 and J usage is TRBJ2-4; 9 bases map to TRBD1. V lost 1 base to trimming and J lost 8 bases; unmatched junction nucleotides: 6. The germline gives CDR1 LGHNA, CDR2 YSLEER. The CDR3 is 15 residues long. CDR3 in DNA: TGCGCCAGCAGCCAAGGCGGACAGGGGATAGACATTCAGTACTTC. Its protein is CASSQGGQGIDIQYF.

The chain carries TRBV30 and TRBJ2-7, with D possibly matching TRBD1 (5 bases). CDR3 length: 12 amino acids. From germline, CDR1 is GTSNPN and CDR2 SVGIG (reference sequence). Deletions cut 0 bases from V and 6 bases from J, with 9 bases between. This chain's CDR3 is CAWSVRGGEQYF. CDR3 DNA sequence: TGTGCCTGGAGTGTAAGGGGCGGCGAGCAGTACTTC.